One and the same sample provided the 8 T cell receptor beta chains below, sequenced in a study of blood T cell repertoires in COVID-19. Clones were read by immunoSEQ multiplex PCR, and TCRdb kept only the in-frame ones, dropping some. The sample has about 21,000 clones, more than 85% seen once. The source material was peripheral blood. The receptors stem from a man between 65 and 85 years old with active COVID-19.

CDR3 DNA sequence: TGTGCCAGCGGGGCCGCGGGAGGGCTAGAGACCCAGTACTTC. Translated: CASGAAGGLETQYF. The chain joins TRBV6-5 to TRBJ2-5; TRBD2 matches 9 bases. With 8 bases clipped from V and 4 bases from J, the junction kept 8 bases outside the gene matches. The CDR3 is 14 amino acids. CDR1 and CDR2 from the germline V gene are MNHEY and SVGAGI.

This chain connects TRBV6-5 to TRBJ1-2, with D possibly matching TRBD1 (6 bases). CDR1 and CDR2 (germline): MNHEY, SVGAGI. The V gene lost 6 bases and the J gene lost 4 bases, with 15 bases spanning the gap. This CDR3 region has 14 residues. Here the CDR3 DNA reads TGTGCCAGCAGGGTACAGACAGGCAGCTATGGCTACACCTTC. It is translated as CASRVQTGSYGYTF.

The CDR3 protein is CASSLRGQGRTEAFF. The CDR3 DNA is TGTGCCAGCAGTTTACGGGGACAGGGTCGCACTGAAGCTTTCTTT. J is TRBJ1-1 and V is TRBV28; TRBD1 aligns across 9 bases. From germline, CDR1 is MDHEN and CDR2 SYDVKM. Germline trimming cut 2 bases from V and 4 bases from J; bases unmatched to any gene: 5. This CDR3 region has 15 residues.

V is TRBV6-4 and J is TRBJ1-5; D is perhaps TRBD1 (5 bases). The CDR3 has 13 amino acids. The V gene's germline CDR1 is MRHNA and CDR2 SNTAGT. Between the trimmed V and J ends, which lost 11 bases and 3 bases, there was a span of 14 bases. The CDR3 region is CARPGGYNQPQHF. The DNA of the CDR3 is TGTGCCCGTCCGGGGGGGTACAATCAGCCCCAGCATTTT.

The chain links TRBV3-1 (or the pseudogene TRBV3-2) to TRBJ1-2; TRBD1 aligns across 9 bases. Unmatched junction bases numbered 6, after V lost 0 bases and J lost 7 bases. Germline-derived CDR1 and CDR2 are LGHDT and YNNKEL (reference sequence). This CDR3 contains 15 residues. CDR3 DNA: TGTGCCAGCAGCCAAGAGGACAGGGGAGGAGGTGGCTACACCTTC. Translation gives CASSQEDRGGGGYTF.

The V call is TRBV6-5, the J call TRBJ2-2; D gene ambiguous. The V and J ends lost 5 bases and 7 bases respectively, with 14 bases between them. Per germline, CDR1 MNHEY and CDR2 SVGAGI. This CDR3 is 14 amino acids long. In DNA, the CDR3 is TGTGCCAGCAGTCTTAGCTATTTGAGCGGGGAGCTGTTTTTT. Its protein product is CASSLSYLSGELFF.

This chain joins TRBV4-2 and TRBJ2-1; 9 bases are a match to TRBD2. J lost 7 bases, V lost 1 base, and 11 bases had no gene match. CDR3 length: 17 amino acids. Per the germline V gene, CDR1 is LGHNA and CDR2 is YNFKEQ. The CDR3 here is CASSQGGSGGILNEQFF. The CDR3 DNA sequence: TGTGCCAGCAGCCAAGGGGGGAGCGGGGGGATCTTAAATGAGCAGTTCTTC.

The chain recombines TRBV6-5 with TRBJ1-1, with unresolved D. The V end lost 7 bases, the J end lost 1 base, and 10 bases lay between the germline ends. The germline V gene encodes CDR1 MNHEY and CDR2 SVGAGI. The CDR3 covers 13 residues. The CDR3 spells CASTLQSNTEAFF. CDR3 DNA: TGTGCCAGCACCCTCCAGTCGAACACTGAAGCTTTCTTT.